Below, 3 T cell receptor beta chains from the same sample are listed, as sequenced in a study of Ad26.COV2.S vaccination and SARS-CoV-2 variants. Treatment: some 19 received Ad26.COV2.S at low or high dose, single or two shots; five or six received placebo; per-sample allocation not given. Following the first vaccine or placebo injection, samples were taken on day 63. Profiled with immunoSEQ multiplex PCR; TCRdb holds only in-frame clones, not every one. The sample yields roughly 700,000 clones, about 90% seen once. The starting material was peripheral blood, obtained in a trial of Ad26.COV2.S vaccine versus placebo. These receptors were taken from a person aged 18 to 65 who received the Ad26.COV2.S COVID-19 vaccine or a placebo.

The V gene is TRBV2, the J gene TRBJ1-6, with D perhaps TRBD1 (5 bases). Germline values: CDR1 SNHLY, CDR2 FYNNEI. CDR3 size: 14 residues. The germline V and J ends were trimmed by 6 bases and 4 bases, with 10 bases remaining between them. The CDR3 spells CASSQGPYNSPLHF. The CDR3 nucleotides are TGTGCCAGCAGCCAGGGACCATATAATTCACCCCTCCACTTT.

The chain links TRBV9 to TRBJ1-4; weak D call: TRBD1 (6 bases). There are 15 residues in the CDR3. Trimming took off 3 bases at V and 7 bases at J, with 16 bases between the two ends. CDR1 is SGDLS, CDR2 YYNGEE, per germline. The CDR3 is CASSAPGGVGEKLFF. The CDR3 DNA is TGTGCCAGCAGCGCACCTGGGGGCGTCGGTGAAAAACTGTTTTTT.

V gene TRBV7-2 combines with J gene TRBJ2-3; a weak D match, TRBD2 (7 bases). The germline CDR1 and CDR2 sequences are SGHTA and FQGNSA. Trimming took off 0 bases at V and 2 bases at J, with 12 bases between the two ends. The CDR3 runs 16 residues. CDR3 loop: CASSLAWGGVTDTQYF. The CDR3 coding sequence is TGTGCCAGCAGCTTAGCTTGGGGGGGCGTCACAGATACGCAGTATTTT.